A selection of T cell receptor beta chains follows, all from one sample in a study of blood T cell repertoires in COVID-19. The assay was immunoSEQ multiplex PCR, and TCRdb's table has in-frame clones only and misses some. In the table there are 200,000 to 300,000 clones, about 88% of which are singletons. The sequenced material came from peripheral blood. These receptors came from a man under 40 with active or convalescent COVID-19. Both conserved end residues are part of each CDR3. D genes are given only for firm matches.

j_call d_call v_call cdr3_nt cdr3_aa
TRBJ2-3 TRBD2 TRBV7-6 TGTGCCAGCAGCTTAGTATTGTGGCGGGGGGATAGCACAGATACGCAGTATTTT CASSLVLWRGDSTDTQYF
TRBJ1-1 TRBD1 TRBV7-8 TGTGCCAGCTTAAAGGACAGGGTGAACACTGAAGCTTTCTTT CASLKDRVNTEAFF
TRBJ1-5 . TRBV28 TGTGCCAGCAGGGACTTTAGCAATCAGCCCCAGCATTTT CASRDFSNQPQHF
TRBJ1-6 . TRBV6-6 TGTGCCAGCAGCCCGGGGGGTCGGCCTGGGCCCCTCCACTTT CASSPGGRPGPLHF
TRBJ1-2 TRBD1 TRBV5-1 TGCGCCAGCAGTTTCAATCCGGGACAGGCCCTTGATGGCTACACCTTC CASSFNPGQALDGYTF
TRBJ1-5 TRBD1 TRBV13 TGTGCCAGCAGCCTAAGGGACAGACATAGTGCCAATCAGCCCCAGCATTTT CASSLRDRHSANQPQHF
TRBJ2-1 TRBD2 TRBV9 TGTGCCAGCAGCACCTCTAAGCTAGCGGGAGCCAATGAGCAGTTCTTC CASSTSKLAGANEQFF
TRBJ2-1 TRBD1 TRBV2 TGTGCCAGCAGTGAAGGGAGACAGGGGGCCAACAATGAGCAGTTCTTC CASSEGRQGANNEQFF
TRBJ2-5 TRBD2 TRBV19 TGTGCCAGTAGTCCAAGTTGGGAGGGAGAGACCCAGTACTTC CASSPSWEGETQYF
TRBJ1-1 TRBD1 TRBV5-1 TGCGCCAGCAGCTATGACAGGGGAGTAGGGAACACTGAAGCTTTCTTT CASSYDRGVGNTEAFF
TRBJ1-6 . TRBV10-3 TGTGCCATCAGAGACGACAGGAATAATTCACCCCTCCACTTT CAIRDDRNNSPLHF